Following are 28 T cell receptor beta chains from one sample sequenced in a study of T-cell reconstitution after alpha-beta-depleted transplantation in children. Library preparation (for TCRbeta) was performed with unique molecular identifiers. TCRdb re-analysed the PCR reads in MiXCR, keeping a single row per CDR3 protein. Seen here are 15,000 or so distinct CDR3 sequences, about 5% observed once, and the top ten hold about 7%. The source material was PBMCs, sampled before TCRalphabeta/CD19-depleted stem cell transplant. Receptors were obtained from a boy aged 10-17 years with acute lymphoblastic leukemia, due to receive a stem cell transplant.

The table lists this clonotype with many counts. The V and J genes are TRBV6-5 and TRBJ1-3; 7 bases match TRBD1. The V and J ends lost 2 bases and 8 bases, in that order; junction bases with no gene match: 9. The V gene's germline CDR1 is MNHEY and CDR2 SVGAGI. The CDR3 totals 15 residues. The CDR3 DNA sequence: TGTGCCAGCAGTTACAAGAACAGGGGTGTACACACCATATATTTT. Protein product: CASSYKNRGVHTIYF.

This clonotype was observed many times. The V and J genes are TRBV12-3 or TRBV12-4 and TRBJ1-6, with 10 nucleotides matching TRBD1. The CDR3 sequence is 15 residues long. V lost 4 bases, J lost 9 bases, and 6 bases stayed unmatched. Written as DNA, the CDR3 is TGTGCCAGCAGTTCCCGGACAGGGGGAAGTTCACCCCTCCACTTT. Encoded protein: CASSSRTGGSSPLHF.

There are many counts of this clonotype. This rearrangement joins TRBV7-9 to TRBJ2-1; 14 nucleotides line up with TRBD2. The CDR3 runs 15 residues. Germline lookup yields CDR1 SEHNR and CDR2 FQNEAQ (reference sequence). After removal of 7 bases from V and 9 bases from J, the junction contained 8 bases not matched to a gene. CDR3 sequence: CASNLGLAGGTEQFF. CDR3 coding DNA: TGTGCCAGCAATTTAGGACTAGCGGGAGGAACTGAGCAGTTCTTC.

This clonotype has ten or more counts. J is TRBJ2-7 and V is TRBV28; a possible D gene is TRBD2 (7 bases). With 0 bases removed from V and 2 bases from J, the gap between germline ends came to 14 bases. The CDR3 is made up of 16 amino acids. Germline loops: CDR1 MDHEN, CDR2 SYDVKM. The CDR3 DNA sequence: TGTGCCAGCAGTTTATGGTCGGGGGGCAGCCCCTACGAGCAGTACTTC. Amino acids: CASSLWSGGSPYEQYF.

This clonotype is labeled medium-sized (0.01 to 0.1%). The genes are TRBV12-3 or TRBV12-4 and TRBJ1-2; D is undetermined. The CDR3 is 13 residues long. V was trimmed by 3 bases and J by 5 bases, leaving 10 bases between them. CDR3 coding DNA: TGTGCCAGCAGTTTGAGGCAGCAATATGGCTACACCTTC. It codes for CASSLRQQYGYTF.

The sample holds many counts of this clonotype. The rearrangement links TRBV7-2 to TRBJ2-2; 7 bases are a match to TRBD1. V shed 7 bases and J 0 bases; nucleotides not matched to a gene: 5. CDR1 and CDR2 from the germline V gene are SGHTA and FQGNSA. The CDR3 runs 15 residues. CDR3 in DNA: TGTGCCAGCACCCCGGGACAGCCGAACACCGGGGAGCTGTTTTTT. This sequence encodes CASTPGQPNTGELFF.

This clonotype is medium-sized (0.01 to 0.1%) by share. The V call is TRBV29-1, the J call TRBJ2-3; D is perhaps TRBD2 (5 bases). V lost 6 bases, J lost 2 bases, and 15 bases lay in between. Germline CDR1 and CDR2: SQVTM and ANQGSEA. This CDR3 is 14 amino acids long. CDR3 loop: CSVRERDYTDTQYF. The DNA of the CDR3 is TGCAGCGTCCGAGAGAGAGACTACACAGATACGCAGTATTTT.

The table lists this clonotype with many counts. The CDR3 DNA is TGTGCCAGCAGTTACAGTCAACAAGAGACCCAGTACTTC. Its translation is CASSYSQQETQYF. This rearrangement joins TRBV6-2 or TRBV6-3 to TRBJ2-5, with D uncertain. Germline CDR1 MNHEY, CDR2 SVGEGT. V dropped 2 bases and J dropped 2 bases, with 6 bases sitting between them. The CDR3 contains 13 residues.

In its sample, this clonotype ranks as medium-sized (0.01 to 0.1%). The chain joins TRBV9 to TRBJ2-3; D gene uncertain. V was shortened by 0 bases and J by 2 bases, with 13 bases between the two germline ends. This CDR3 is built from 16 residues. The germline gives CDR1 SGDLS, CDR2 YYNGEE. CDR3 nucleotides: TGTGCCAGCAGCGTAGAACCAGTTTCCCACACAGATACGCAGTATTTT. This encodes CASSVEPVSHTDTQYF.

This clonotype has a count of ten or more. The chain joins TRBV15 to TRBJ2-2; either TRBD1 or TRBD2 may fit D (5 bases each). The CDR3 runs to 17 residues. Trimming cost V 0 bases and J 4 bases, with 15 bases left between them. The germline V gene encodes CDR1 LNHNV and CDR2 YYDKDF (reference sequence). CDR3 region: CATSRERGAVLTGELFF. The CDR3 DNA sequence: TGTGCCACCAGCAGAGAAAGGGGAGCGGTCCTCACCGGGGAGCTGTTTTTT. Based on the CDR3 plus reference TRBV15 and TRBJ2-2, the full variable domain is DAMVIQNPRYQVTQFGKPVTLSCSQTLNHNVMYWYQQKSSQAPKLLFHYYDKDFNNEADTPDNFQSRRPNTSFCFLDIRSPGLGDTAMYLCATSRERGAVLTGELFFGEGSRLTVL.

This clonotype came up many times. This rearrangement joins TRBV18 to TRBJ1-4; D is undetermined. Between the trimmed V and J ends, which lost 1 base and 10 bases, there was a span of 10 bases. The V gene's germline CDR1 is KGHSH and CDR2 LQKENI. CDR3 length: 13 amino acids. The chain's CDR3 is CASSPRGVGKLFF. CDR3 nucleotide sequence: TGTGCCAGCTCACCACGCGGTGTAGGAAAACTGTTTTTT.

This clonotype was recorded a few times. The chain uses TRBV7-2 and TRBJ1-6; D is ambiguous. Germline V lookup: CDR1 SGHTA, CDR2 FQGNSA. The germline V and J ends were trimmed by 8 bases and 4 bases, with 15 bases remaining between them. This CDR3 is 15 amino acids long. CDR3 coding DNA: TGTGCCAGCTTCTTAGCAGTGCAGTATAATTCACCCCTCCACTTT. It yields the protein CASFLAVQYNSPLHF.

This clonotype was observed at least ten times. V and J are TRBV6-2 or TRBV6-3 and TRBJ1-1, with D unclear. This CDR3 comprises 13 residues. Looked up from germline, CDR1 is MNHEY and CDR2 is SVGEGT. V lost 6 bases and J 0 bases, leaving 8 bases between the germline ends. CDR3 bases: TGTGCCAGCAGCATACGGTTGAACACTGAAGCTTTCTTT. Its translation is CASSIRLNTEAFF.

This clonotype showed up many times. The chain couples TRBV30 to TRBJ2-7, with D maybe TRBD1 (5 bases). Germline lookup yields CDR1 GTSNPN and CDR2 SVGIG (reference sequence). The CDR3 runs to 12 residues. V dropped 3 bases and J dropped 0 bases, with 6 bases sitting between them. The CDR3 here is CAWRRGSYEQYF. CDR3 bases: TGTGCCTGGAGAAGGGGCTCCTACGAGCAGTACTTC.

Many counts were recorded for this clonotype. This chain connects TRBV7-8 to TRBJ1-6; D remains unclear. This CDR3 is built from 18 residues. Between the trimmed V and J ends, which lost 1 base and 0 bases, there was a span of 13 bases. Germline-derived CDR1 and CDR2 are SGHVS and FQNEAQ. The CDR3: CASSLGDPWSSYNSPLHF. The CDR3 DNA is TGTGCCAGCAGCTTAGGAGACCCCTGGAGCTCCTATAATTCACCCCTCCACTTT.

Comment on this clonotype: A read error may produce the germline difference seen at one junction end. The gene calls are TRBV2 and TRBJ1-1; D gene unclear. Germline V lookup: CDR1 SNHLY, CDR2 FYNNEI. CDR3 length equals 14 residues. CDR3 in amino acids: CAISCGRVYTEAFF. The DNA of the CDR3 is TGTGCCATCAGTTGCGGGCGGGTTTATACTGAAGCTTTCTTT. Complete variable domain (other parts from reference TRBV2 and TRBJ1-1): EPEVTQTPSHQVTQMGQEVILRCVPISNHLYFYWYRQILGQKVEFLVSFYNNEISEKSEIFDDQFSVERPDGSNFTLKIRSTKLEDSAMYFCAISCGRVYTEAFFGQGTRLTVV.

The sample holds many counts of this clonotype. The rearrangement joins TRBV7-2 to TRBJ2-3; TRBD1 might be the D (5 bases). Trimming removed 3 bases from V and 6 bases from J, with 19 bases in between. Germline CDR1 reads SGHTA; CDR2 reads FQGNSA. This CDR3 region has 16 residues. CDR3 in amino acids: CASSLDLTRGGDTQYF. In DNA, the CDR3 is TGTGCCAGCAGCTTGGATTTAACAAGGGGTGGGGATACGCAGTATTTT.

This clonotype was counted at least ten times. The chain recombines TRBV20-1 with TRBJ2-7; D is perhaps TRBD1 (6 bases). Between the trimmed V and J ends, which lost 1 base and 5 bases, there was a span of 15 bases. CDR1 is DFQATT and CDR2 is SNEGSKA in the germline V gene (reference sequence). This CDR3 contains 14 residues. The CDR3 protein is CSARVGRGPHEQYF. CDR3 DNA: TGCAGTGCTAGAGTGGGCAGGGGTCCCCACGAGCAGTACTTC.

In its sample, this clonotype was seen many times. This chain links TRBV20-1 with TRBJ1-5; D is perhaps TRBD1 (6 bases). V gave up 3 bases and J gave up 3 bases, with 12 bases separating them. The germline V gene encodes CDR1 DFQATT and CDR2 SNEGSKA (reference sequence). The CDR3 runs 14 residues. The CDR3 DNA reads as TGCAGTGCTAGCCGGGGGGGCATCAATCAGCCCCAGCATTTT. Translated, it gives CSASRGGINQPQHF.

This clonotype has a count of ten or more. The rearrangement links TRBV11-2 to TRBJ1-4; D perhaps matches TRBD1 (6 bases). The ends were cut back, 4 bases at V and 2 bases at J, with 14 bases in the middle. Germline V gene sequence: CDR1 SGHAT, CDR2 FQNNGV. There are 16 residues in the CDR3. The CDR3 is CASSSTVGATNEKLFF. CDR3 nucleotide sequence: TGTGCCAGCAGCTCCACCGTGGGGGCGACTAATGAAAAACTGTTTTTT. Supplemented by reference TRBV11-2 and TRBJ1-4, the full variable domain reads EAGVAQSPRYKIIEKRQSVAFWCNPISGHATLYWYQQILGQGPKLLIQFQNNGVVDDSQLPKDRFSAERLKGVDSTLKIQPAKLEDSAVYLCASSSTVGATNEKLFFGSGTQLSVL.

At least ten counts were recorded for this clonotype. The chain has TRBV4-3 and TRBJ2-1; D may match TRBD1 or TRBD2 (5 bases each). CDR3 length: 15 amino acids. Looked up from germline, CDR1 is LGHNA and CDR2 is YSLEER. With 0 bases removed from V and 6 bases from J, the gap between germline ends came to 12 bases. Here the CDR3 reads CASSQDRGPTNEQFF. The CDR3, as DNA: TGCGCCAGCAGCCAAGATAGGGGACCTACCAATGAGCAGTTCTTC.

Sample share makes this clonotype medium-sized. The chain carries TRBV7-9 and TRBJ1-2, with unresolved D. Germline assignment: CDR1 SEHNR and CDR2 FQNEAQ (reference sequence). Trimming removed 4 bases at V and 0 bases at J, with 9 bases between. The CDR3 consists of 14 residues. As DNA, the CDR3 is TGTGCCAGCAGCTCGACGGGAACTAACTATGGCTACACCTTC. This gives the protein CASSSTGTNYGYTF.

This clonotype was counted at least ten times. This CDR3 reads CASWRGAGELFF. The CDR3 DNA reads as TGTGCCAGCTGGAGGGGGGCCGGGGAGCTGTTTTTT. The rearrangement joins TRBV2 to TRBJ2-2, with D tentatively TRBD1 or TRBD2 (6 bases each). Germline loops: CDR1 SNHLY, CDR2 FYNNEI. The CDR3 has 12 amino acids. The ends were cut back, 8 bases at V and 6 bases at J, with 10 bases in the middle.

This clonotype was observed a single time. For the CDR3, the DNA is TGCGCCAGCAGCCAAGAAATCGGGGGGACAAGGAATTCACCCCTCCACTTT. As protein: CASSQEIGGTRNSPLHF. The chain uses TRBV4-3 and TRBJ1-6; D possibly corresponds to TRBD1 (6 bases). Germline assignment: CDR1 LGHNA and CDR2 YSLEER. The CDR3 is 17 residues long. Trimming took off 0 bases at V and 7 bases at J, with 16 bases between the two ends.

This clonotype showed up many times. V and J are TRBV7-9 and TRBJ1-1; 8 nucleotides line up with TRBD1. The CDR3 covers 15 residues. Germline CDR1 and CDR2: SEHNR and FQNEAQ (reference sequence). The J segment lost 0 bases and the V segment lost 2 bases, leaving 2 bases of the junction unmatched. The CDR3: CASSLNRGVNTEAFF. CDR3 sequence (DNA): TGTGCCAGCAGCTTAAACAGGGGGGTGAACACTGAAGCTTTCTTT.

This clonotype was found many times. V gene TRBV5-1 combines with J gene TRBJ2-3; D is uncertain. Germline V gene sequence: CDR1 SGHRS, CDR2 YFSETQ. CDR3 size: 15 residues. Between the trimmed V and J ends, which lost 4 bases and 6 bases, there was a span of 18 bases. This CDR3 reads CASSPPNVYSDTQYF. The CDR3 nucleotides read TGCGCCAGCAGCCCTCCAAACGTCTATTCGGATACGCAGTATTTT.

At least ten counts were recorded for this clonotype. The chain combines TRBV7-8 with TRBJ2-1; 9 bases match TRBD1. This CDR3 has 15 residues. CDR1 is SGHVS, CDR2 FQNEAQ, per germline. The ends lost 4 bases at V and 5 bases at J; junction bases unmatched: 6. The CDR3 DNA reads TGTGCCAGCAGCTCTCCGGGACAGGGAGACAATGAGCAGTTCTTC. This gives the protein CASSSPGQGDNEQFF.

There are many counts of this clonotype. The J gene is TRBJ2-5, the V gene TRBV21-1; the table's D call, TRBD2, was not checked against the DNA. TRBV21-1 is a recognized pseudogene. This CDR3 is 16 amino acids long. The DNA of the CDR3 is TGTGCCAGCAGCGACCCCGCAAGGGGACTCCTAGAGACCCAGTACTTC. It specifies CASSDPARGLLETQYF.